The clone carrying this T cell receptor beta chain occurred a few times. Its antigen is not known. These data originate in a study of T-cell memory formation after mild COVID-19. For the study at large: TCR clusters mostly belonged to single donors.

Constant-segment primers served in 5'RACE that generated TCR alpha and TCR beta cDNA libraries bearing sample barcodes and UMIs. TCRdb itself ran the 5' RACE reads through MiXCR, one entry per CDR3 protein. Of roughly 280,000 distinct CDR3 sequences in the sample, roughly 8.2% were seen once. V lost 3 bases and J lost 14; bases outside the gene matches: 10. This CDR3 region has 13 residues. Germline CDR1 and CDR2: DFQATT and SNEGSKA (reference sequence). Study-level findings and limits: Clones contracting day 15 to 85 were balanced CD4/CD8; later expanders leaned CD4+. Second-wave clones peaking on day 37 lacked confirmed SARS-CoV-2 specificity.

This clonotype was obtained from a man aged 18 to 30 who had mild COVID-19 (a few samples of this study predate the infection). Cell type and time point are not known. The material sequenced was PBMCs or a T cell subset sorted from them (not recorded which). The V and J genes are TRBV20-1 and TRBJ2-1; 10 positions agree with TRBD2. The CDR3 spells CSASGQAGGPEFF. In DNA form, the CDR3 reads TGCAGTGCTAGCGGGCAAGCGGGGGGGCCGGAGTTCTTC.